A few counts support the clone carrying this T cell receptor beta chain. The antigen remains undetermined. The data belong to a study of T cells in Graves' hyperthyroidism and ophthalmopathy. Germline V lookup: CDR1 SEHNR, CDR2 FQNEAQ (reference sequence). The CDR3 has 14 amino acids. Trimming shortened V by 5 bases and J by 6 bases, and 14 bases separated the two germline ends. Findings and caveats of the study: Patients with ophthalmopathy were separated from those with stable hyperthyroidism by a 13 V-J model. Clonotypes that were expanded in thyroid above 0.001 mostly appeared in blood too.

Authors of the study amplified TCR beta CDR3 regions from RNA transcripts. HTBI primers were employed in a first-round RT-PCR of the TCR CDR3. TCRdb recomputed calls from the multiplex PCR reads with MiXCR, one row per CDR3 protein. The repertoire holds more than 550,000 distinct CDR3 sequences, around a sixth seen once, with roughly 15% in the top ten. The specimen was blood. This TCR came from a man in his fifties with Graves' hyperthyroidism. The genes are TRBV7-9 and TRBJ2-1, with D possibly being TRBD1 or TRBD2 (5 bases each). This CDR3 is CASSRNGDGNEQFF. CDR3 nucleotide sequence: TGTGCCAGCAGCCGCAATGGGGACGGCAATGAGCAGTTCTTC.